Reported below is one TCR beta chain. This entry comes from a study of cytomegalovirus exposure and HLA in healthy donors. PCR used 60 Vbeta primers and 13 Jbeta primers. The assay was immunoSEQ multiplex PCR, and TCRdb's table has in-frame clones only and misses some. Of about 140,000 clones listed, roughly 83% are singletons. The CDR3 has 16 residues. J lost 7 bases, V lost 0 bases, and 8 bases had no gene match. CDR1 is SGDLS, CDR2 YYNGEE, per germline. The V gene is TRBV9, the J gene TRBJ2-1, with TRBD1 identical over 9 bases. This receptor was identified in a man aged 40-49 years in good health and CMV-seronegative. Sequenced sample: PBMCs. The DNA for the CDR3 is TGTGCCAGCAGCGTAGATCTGGGACAGGGTGTGAATGAGCAGTTCTTC. This codes for CASSVDLGQGVNEQFF.